This T cell receptor (beta chain) derives from a study of CD8+CD57+ T cells in acquired aplastic anemia. To note about this clonotype: The target antigen is unknown.

Findings and limits, study-wide: In common between the patients and the controls were some 28 CD8+ CDR3 sequences.

Patients chosen for sequencing had CD8+CD57+ cells that had expanded, as shown by flow cytometry. The germline gives CDR1 ENHRY, CDR2 SYGVKD. The germline V and J ends were trimmed by 4 bases and 6 bases, with 18 bases remaining between them. The CDR3 totals 15 residues. CDR3 and TCR beta VDJ profiling relied on genomic DNA as the template. TCRdb re-called the reads with MiXCR, one entry per CDR3 protein. The data contain approximately 160,000 distinct CDR3 sequences, about 45% of them singletons. The chain couples TRBV10-3 to TRBJ1-2, with D possibly matching TRBD1 (6 bases). Sequencing input: sorted CD4+, CD8+, or CD8+CD57+ T cells (not recorded which) from PBMCs. The TCR comes from a human donor with aplastic anemia. Here the CDR3 reads CAISVQGIGLHGYTF. The CDR3 DNA is TGTGCCATCAGTGTTCAGGGGATCGGGCTTCATGGCTACACCTTC.